This TCR beta chain was identified during a study of T cell changes during pregnancy in multiple sclerosis. Germline CDR1 reads MNHEY; CDR2 reads SMNVEV (reference sequence). This CDR3 contains 15 residues. Trimming took 2 bases from V and 5 from J; bases not matched to a gene: 4. Profiled with immunoSEQ multiplex PCR; TCRdb holds only in-frame clones, not every one. The sample shows about 110,000 clones, roughly 90% of them seen only once. V and J are TRBV27 and TRBJ2-1; 9 bases line up with TRBD2. This specimen consisted of peripheral blood, obtained in the third trimester of pregnancy. This receptor was obtained from a female donor with multiple sclerosis, enrolled in a pregnancy study. DNA for the CDR3: TGTGCCAGCAGTTTAGCGGGAGGGCCCAACAATGAGCAGTTCTTC. It is translated as CASSLAGGPNNEQFF.